These T cell receptor beta chains were read from a single sample in a study of cytomegalovirus exposure and HLA in healthy donors. Libraries were prepared by immunoSEQ multiplex PCR; TCRdb keeps only in-frame clonotypes and omits some of them. The data contain about 160,000 clones, around 86% of them singletons. Specimen: PBMCs. These receptors came from a girl between 2 and 10 years old in good health and CMV-seropositive. The CDR3 runs from the conserved cysteine through the conserved F or W.

len,v_gene,j_gene,CDR3aa
13,TRBV30,TRBJ2-1,CAWAVSSYNEQFF
15,TRBV6-1,TRBJ2-7,CASSDHPGTSYEQYF
15,TRBV18,TRBJ2-3,CASSPGRVLTDTQYF
15,TRBV5-6,TRBJ1-5,CASSPGTGSNQPQHF
14,TRBV10-2,TRBJ2-2,CASSPAGYTGELFF
17,TRBV5-6,TRBJ2-4,CASSLPKTSGRWDIQYF
15,TRBV7-3,TRBJ2-2,CASSSQREGPGELFF
20,TRBV4-1,TRBJ2-5,CASSQDQRTSGPPRRETQYF
16,TRBV27,TRBJ1-5,CASSLLGQGGNQPQHF
16,TRBV28,TRBJ2-6,CASSRPGDSGANVLTF
16,TRBV9,TRBJ2-7,CASSGSTSGRDYEQYF
14,TRBV19,TRBJ1-2,CASSIGTGRSGYTF
16,TRBV12-2,TRBJ2-5,CASRLVPRGLRETQYF
14,TRBV4-1,TRBJ2-7,CASSHRDRGYEQYF
14,TRBV29-1,TRBJ1-2,CSVEGAGPNYGYTF
14,TRBV27,TRBJ2-7,CASSPKGVTYEQYF
14,TRBV30,TRBJ1-4,CAWSDPRGGEKLFF
16,TRBV30,TRBJ1-6,CAWGKPGTLDNSPLHF
13,TRBV6-4,TRBJ2-3,CASSATGRDTQYF
12,TRBV7-2,TRBJ1-5,CASSPQGPPQHF
17,TRBV5-1,TRBJ2-7,CASSAGQPLTSSYEQYF
16,TRBV5-4,TRBJ2-7,CASSPYTSVSSYEQYF
14,TRBV30,.,CAWSRGRTSYEQYF
16,TRBV2,TRBJ2-7,CASIPVGASGRNEQYF
15,TRBV7-3,TRBJ2-1,CASSPTSGSYNEQFF
12,TRBV19,TRBJ1-5,CARSGQNQPQHF
14,TRBV7-3,TRBJ2-1,CASSFLAGGHEQFF
13,TRBV2,TRBJ1-3,CASSAGDGNTIYF
16,TRBV4-2,TRBJ1-4,CASSQDGGTGGEKLFF
15,TRBV27,TRBJ1-2,CASSPRTGPNYGYTF
13,TRBV4-1,TRBJ1-4,CASSQVRNEKLFF
16,TRBV28,TRBJ1-5,CASSLSSLGGRQPQHF
15,TRBV5-4,TRBJ2-3,CASSMWGTGADTQYF
13,TRBV7-3,TRBJ1-3,CASSSGNGNTIYF
15,TRBV7-3,TRBJ2-3,CASTLSGISTDTQYF
15,TRBV5-1,TRBJ2-7,CASSALAGVSYEQYF
13,TRBV27,TRBJ2-7,CASSGTSGREQYF
16,TRBV28,TRBJ1-3,CASSPNGGGFGNTIYF
14,TRBV13,TRBJ1-1,CASSSGTGNTEAFF
14,TRBV27,TRBJ2-2,CASSLGLATGELFF
10,TRBV11-2,TRBJ2-1,CASSRNEQFF
16,TRBV2,TRBJ2-6,CASSESDRSGANVLTF
13,TRBV6-1,TRBJ2-3,CASSEAGGNTQYF
13,TRBV5-1,TRBJ2-1,CASSLEGVREQFF
11,TRBV2,TRBJ1-2,CASSGRVGYTF
13,TRBV7-3,TRBJ2-7,CASNPVNSYEQYF
15,TRBV28,TRBJ2-3,CASSLGTGHTDTQYF
15,TRBV7-9,TRBJ2-1,CASSLYRGRVDEQFF
16,TRBV27,TRBJ1-1,CASSPSRGGMNTEAFF
16,TRBV18,TRBJ1-4,CASSPPNDRRGEKLFF
14,TRBV5-1,TRBJ2-7,CASSLEDRSYEQYF
14,TRBV7-9,.,CASSLLSRGYEQYF
14,TRBV5-1,TRBJ2-5,CASGLQGNQETQYF
18,TRBV4-2,TRBJ2-7,CASSQEIDGRAGNYEQYF
16,TRBV28,TRBJ1-1,CASTRGSGLLFTEAFF